This section outlines one T cell receptor beta chain sequence together with its context. Its specificity is unknown. The sample is drawn from a study of PD-1 blockade in classical Hodgkin lymphoma. For the study at large: The study gave patients nivolumab 3 mg/kg intravenously every 2 weeks. Study-wide points: Partial responders and progressors had significantly lower baseline TCR diversity. The authors excluded patients who started nivolumab under 1 year after ASCT.

Brentuximab vedotin exposure varied among the patients, all of whom had relapsed after autologous stem cell transplantation. J lost 2 bases, V lost 5 bases, and 5 bases had no gene match. The germline V gene encodes CDR1 MDHEN and CDR2 SYDVKM. This CDR3 has 14 amino acids. Clones were sequenced by immunoSEQ multiplex PCR, and TCRdb holds only the in-frame ones, with some missing. The sample consists of about 23,000 clones, around 80% of them appearing once. This chain links TRBV28 with TRBJ1-2; 7 bases fit TRBD1. The sequences come from peripheral blood mononuclear cells (PBMCs), collected before the second cycle of nivolumab. This TCR derives from a human donor with classical Hodgkin lymphoma. CDR3 DNA: TGTGCCAGCAGTACAGGGGCCTCGAACTATGGCTACACCTTC. Residues: CASSTGASNYGYTF.